What follows describes a single T cell receptor (beta chain). This clone's antigen is unknown. Base qualities were left out, and no much larger clone turns up one base away. The label giving this sample's time point can be read as: baseline before first vaccination. Samples from vaccinated people were obtained from the UK trials COV001 and COV002, which included a single-blind randomized controlled phase 2/3 trial of AZD1222 (ChAdOx1 nCoV-19) in healthy adults. For TCRbeta chain sequencing, PBMC samples were collected from trial participants at day 0 and at day 28 after the second dose. The CDR3 regions of human TCRbeta chains were subjected to immunosequencing. As for how the authors treated the data: TCRs in the repertoires were matched against a reference library of SARS-CoV-2-specific TCRs that had been generated with the MIRA antigen-specificity platform. Breadth was defined as the fraction of unique TCRs that were SARS-CoV-2-associated, and depth was defined as the fraction of total T cells that were SARS-CoV-2-associated. Each spike-specific TCR was assigned to its reactive spike region and to a CD4 or CD8 class using the MIRA data. Log10-transformed breadth and depth values were compared by one-way ANOVA with Sidak's multiple comparisons tests. The table comes from immuneACCESS by way of TCRdb, which keeps in-frame sequences with V and J called. Part of the clones is missing from these tables; in studies checked, under half for an unresolved V gene and the rest for unknown reasons. From that table come the V and J calls and clone size; the DNA was used to work out D and trimming. This sample gives 150,000 or so clones in total; 80% to 95% of them show up just once. The ten largest account for about 2.5% of the sample.

The sample originates from a study of T cell responses to AZD1222 COVID-19 vaccine (dated by TCRdb to the early 2020s). Background for the entire study: Because spike-specific TCR depth and breadth did not differ between the two schedules, AZD1222 recipients who got a second dose at roughly 4 weeks were pooled with those who got a second dose at roughly 12 weeks. Enrollment into the trials was organized by age into subgroups of 18-55, 56-69 and 70-plus years, and those subgroups contained roughly 160, 29 and 62 TCR-sequenced participants, respectively. A total of more than 230 trial participants underwent TCR sequencing, of whom 207 received two doses of AZD1222 and some 26 received two doses of the MenACWY control vaccine.

Taken from the germline V gene (reference sequence), the CDR1 and CDR2 loops are SEHNR and FQNEAQ. The CDR3 numbers 13 residues from cysteine through phenylalanine. Of the read, only the CDR3 DNA is kept; its 39 bases are in frame from base 1. Trimming takes 2 bases from V and 7 bases from J, and the germline ends sit 6 bases apart. The investigation overall reported the following: A significant rise in spike-specific TCR breadth and depth was observed after two AZD1222 doses relative to day 0 and relative to MenACWY recipients. The whole spike protein was spanned by vaccine-associated CD4 TCRs, and dominant responses were seen in regions 160-218 and 743-854. In the small 56-69-year group, the increase in depth fell short of significance, most likely because of low power. Most participants were white British and females outnumbered males, and the authors suggested that clonal diversity may have been underestimated. Nearly half of unique spike-specific TCRs reportedly recognized epitopes outside regions mutated in the B.1.351 and B.1.1.7 variants. Because no samples from the day 14 peak response were available, repertoires could be characterized only after the peak T cell response. Conclusions about previously exposed vaccinees are limited because only five to seven AZD1222 recipients were SARS-CoV-2 seropositive at baseline.

The sequence joins TRBV7-9 to TRBJ1-6; confidence is insufficient to name the D gene. This sequence was found in an adult in good health. Specimen: peripheral blood, collected on day 0 of AZD1222 vaccination. CDR3 region: CASSLLGNSPLHF. The DNA reads as follows: TGTGCCAGCAGCTTACTCGGGAATTCACCCCTCCACTTT.